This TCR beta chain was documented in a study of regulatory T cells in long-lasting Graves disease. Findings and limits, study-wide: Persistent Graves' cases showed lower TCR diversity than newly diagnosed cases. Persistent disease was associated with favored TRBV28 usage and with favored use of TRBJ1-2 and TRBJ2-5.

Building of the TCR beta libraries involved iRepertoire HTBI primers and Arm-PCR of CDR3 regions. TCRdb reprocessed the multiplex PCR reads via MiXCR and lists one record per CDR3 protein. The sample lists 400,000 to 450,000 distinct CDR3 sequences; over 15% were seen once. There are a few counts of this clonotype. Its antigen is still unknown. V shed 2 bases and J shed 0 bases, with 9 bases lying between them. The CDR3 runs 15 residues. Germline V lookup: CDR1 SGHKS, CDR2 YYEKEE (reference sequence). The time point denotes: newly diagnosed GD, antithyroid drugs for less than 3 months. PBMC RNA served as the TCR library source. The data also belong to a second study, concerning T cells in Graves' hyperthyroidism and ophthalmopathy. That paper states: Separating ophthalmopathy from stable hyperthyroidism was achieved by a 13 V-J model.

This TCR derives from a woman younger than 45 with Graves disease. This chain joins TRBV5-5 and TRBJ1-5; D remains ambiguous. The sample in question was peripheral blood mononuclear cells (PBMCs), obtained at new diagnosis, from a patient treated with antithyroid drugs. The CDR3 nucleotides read TGTGCCAGCAGCTTAAGGGTCGGTAGCAATCAGCCCCAGCATTTT. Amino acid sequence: CASSLRVGSNQPQHF.